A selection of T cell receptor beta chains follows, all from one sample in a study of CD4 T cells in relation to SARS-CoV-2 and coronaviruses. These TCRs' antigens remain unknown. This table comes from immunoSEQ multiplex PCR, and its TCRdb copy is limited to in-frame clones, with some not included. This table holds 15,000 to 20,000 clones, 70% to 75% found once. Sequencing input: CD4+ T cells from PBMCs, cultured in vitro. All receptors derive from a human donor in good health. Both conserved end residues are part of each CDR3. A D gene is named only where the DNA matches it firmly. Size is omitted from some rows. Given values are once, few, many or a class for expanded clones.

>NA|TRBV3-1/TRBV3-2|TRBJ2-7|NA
TGTGCCAGCAGCCAAGATTTACAGCGGGTCTACGAGCAGTACTTC
CASSQDLQRVYEQYF
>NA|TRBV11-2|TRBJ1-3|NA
TGTGCCAGCAGGCCAGGAACCTCTGGAAACACCATATATTTT
CASRPGTSGNTIYF
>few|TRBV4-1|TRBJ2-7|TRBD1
TGCGCCAGCAGCCATCCCACCAGGGGGCCCGAGCAGTACTTC
CASSHPTRGPEQYF
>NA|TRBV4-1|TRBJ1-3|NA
TGCGCCAGCAGCCAAAACGGGCTTGGAAACACCATATATTTT
CASSQNGLGNTIYF
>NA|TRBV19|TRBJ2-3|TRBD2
TGTGCCAGTAGACCCATAGCGGGGGAATCAGATACGCAGTATTTT
CASRPIAGESDTQYF
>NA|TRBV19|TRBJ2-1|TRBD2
TGTGCCAGTAGTGGACTAGCTAACAATGAGCAGTTCTTC
CASSGLANNEQFF
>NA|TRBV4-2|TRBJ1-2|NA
TGTGCCAGCAGCCAAGGGACAGACTATGGCTACACCTTC
CASSQGTDYGYTF
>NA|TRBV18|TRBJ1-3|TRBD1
TGTGCCAGCTCACCAGGGACAGGGCCGGGAAACACCATATATTTT
CASSPGTGPGNTIYF
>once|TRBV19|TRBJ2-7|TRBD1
TGTGCCAGTAGTCCCGACAGGGGCTTCTCCTACGAGCAGTACTTC
CASSPDRGFSYEQYF
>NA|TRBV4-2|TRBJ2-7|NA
TGTGCCAGCAGCCCGGGGTACCTATACGAGCAGTACTTC
CASSPGYLYEQYF
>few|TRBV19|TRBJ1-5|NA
TGTGCCAGTCGTACGGGGGAATTCGGCAATCAGCCCCAGCATTTT
CASRTGEFGNQPQHF
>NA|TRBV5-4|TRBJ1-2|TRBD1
TGTGCCAGCAGCTTGGAGCCAGGGGGACGGTATGGCTACACCTTC
CASSLEPGGRYGYTF
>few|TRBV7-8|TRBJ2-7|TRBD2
TGTGCCAGCAAGGAGCGGGAAGGGTCCTACGAGCAGTACTTC
CASKEREGSYEQYF
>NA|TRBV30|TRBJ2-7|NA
TGTGCCTGGAGTGCTTGGGGGGAGAAATACGAGCAGTACTTC
CAWSAWGEKYEQYF
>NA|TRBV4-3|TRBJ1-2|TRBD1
TGCGCCAGCAGCCAAGATACGCGGACAGGTGGTGGCTACACCTTC
CASSQDTRTGGGYTF
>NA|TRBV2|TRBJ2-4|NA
TGTGCCAGCAGGGGGTCCGGGGTGGACATTCAGTACTTC
CASRGSGVDIQYF
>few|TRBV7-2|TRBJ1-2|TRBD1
TGTGCCAGCAGCTTACTACGGACAGGGCAGACTAGCTATGGCTACACCTTC
CASSLLRTGQTSYGYTF
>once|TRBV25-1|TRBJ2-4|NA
TGTGCCAGCAGTGACGCGAGGGGAAGAGACACCAAAAACATTCAGTACTTC
CASSDARGRDTKNIQYF
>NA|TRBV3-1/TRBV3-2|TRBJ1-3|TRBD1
TGTGCCTCCGGGGACAGGGGAACGGGGGGAAACACCATATATTTT
CASGDRGTGGNTIYF
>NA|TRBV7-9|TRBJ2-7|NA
TGTGCCAGCAGCTTCAGGGCTTCCTACGAGCAGTACTTC
CASSFRASYEQYF
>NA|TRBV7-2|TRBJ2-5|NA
TGTGCCAGCAGAGAGGGCGGGGTAGGCGAGACCCAGTACTTC
CASREGGVGETQYF
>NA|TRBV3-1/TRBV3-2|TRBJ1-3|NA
TGTGCCAGCAGCCCCCTCCCGGGGGGCTTAGCTGGAAACACCATATATTTT
CASSPLPGGLAGNTIYF
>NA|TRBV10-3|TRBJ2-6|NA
TGTGCCATCAGTGAAATATCAGGGACTGGGGCCAACGTCCTGACTTTC
CAISEISGTGANVLTF
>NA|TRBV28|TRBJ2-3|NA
TGTGCCAGCAGCGAGAGGTCCGGTACAGATACGCAGTATTTT
CASSERSGTDTQYF
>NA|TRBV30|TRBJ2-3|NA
TGTGCCTGGAGTGTTTGGCTGGATACGCAGTATTTT
CAWSVWLDTQYF
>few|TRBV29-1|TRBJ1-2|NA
TGCGCTGAATCTGGGGGGAACTATGGCTACACCTTC
CAESGGNYGYTF
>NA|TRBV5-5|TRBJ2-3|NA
TGTGCCAGCAGCATCCGGGACACAGATACGCAGTATTTT
CASSIRDTDTQYF
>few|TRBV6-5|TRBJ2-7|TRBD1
TGTGCCAGCAGTTACGCCGGGACAGGGGGCTACGAGCAGTACTTC
CASSYAGTGGYEQYF
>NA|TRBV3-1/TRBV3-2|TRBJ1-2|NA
TGTGCCAGCAGCCTGCAGGGCTATGGCTACACCTTC
CASSLQGYGYTF
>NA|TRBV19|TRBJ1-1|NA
TGTGCCAGTATGCGAGGCCCGGCGAACACTGAAGCTTTCTTT
CASMRGPANTEAFF
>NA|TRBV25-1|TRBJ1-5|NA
TGTGCCAGCAGTGATCAATTTAGCAATCAGCCCCAGCATTTT
CASSDQFSNQPQHF
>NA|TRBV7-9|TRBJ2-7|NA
TGTGCCAGCAGCTTAGTACTCTACGAGCAGTACTTC
CASSLVLYEQYF
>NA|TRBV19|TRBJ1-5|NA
TGTGCCAGTACAGGTGGGGGCAATCAGCCCCAGCATTTT
CASTGGGNQPQHF
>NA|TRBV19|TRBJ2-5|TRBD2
TGTGCCAGTAGTATCGTGGTAGCGGGCCTTCGGACCCAGTACTTC
CASSIVVAGLRTQYF
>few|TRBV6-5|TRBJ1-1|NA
TGTGCCAGCAGTTACCGACAGATGAACACTGAAGCTTTCTTT
CASSYRQMNTEAFF
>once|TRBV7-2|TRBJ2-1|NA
TGTGCCAGCAGCTTAGTTACAGGTCCGGGGGACAATGAGCAGTTCTTC
CASSLVTGPGDNEQFF
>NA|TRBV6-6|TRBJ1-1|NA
TGTGCCAGCAGTTACGAGAGCGGGACTGAAGCTTTCTTT
CASSYESGTEAFF
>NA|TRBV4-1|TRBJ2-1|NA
TGCGCCAGCAGCCCCGGGACAAGTTACAATGAGCAGTTCTTC
CASSPGTSYNEQFF
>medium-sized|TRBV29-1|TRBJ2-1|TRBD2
TGCAGCGTTGTCCCTAAAACGGTCGGGACTAGCGGGGACTATGAGCAGTTCTTC
CSVVPKTVGTSGDYEQFF
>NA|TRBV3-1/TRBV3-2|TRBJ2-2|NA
TGTGCCAGCAGCATGCAAACCGGGGAGCTGTTTTTT
CASSMQTGELFF
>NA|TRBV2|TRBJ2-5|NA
TGTGCCAGCAGTCTGGACAGAAGCCAAGAGACCCAGTACTTC
CASSLDRSQETQYF
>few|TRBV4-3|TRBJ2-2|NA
TGCGCCAGCAGCCAAGAACCAGCTAGCACCGGGGAGCTGTTTTTT
CASSQEPASTGELFF
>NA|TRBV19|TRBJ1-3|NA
TGTGCCAGTAGACAGGTACTCTCTGGAAACACCATATATTTT
CASRQVLSGNTIYF
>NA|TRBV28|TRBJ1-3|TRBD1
TGTGCCAGCAGTTCAGGGGGCCGGGGAAACACCATATATTTT
CASSSGGRGNTIYF
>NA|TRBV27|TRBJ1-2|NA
TGTGCCAGCAGTTTGGGCAGGACATCTAATAACTATGGCTACACCTTC
CASSLGRTSNNYGYTF
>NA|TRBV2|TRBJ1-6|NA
TGTGCCAGCAGTGCCGAATCACCCCTCCACTTT
CASSAESPLHF
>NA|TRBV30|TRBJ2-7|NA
TGTGCCTGGAGAAAGGGTTACGAGCAGTACTTC
CAWRKGYEQYF
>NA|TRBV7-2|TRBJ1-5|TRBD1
TGTGCCAGCAGCTTAGCGATTGGCCAGGGGGGTCAGCCCCAGCATTTT
CASSLAIGQGGQPQHF
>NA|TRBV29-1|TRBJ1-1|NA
TGCAGCGTTTGGGGCGGGCAGGGGAGAAGGGAAACTGAAGCTTTCTTT
CSVWGGQGRRETEAFF
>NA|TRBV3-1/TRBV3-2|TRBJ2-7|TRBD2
TGTGCCAGCAGCCAAGAGGCTAGCGGGAGTAGTAAGCAGTACTTC
CASSQEASGSSKQYF